This T cell receptor (beta chain) was observed in a study of cytomegalovirus exposure and HLA in healthy donors. There are 15 residues in the CDR3. J lost 2 bases, V lost 6 bases, and 5 bases had no gene match. Germline lookup yields CDR1 MNHEY and CDR2 SVGAGI. Whole-study results and caveats: Rarity marked most TCR sequences, yet some public TCRs occurred in many donors. The investigators catalogued 180 or so TCR beta chains as cytomegalovirus-associated. Subsequent analysis found a tendency for first-cohort TCR clusters to co-occur within the 95 to 150 validation repertoires.

Points on this clone: Antigen unknown.

Sequencing was performed with immunoSEQ multiplex PCR; in TCRdb, only in-frame clones are kept and a portion is missing. This sample has roughly 70,000 clones, with roughly 94% found just once. The clonotype was recovered from a man aged 18 to 29 in good health and CMV-seropositive. The rearrangement uses TRBV6-5 and TRBJ1-1, with TRBD1 matching 11 bases. Sequenced sample: PBMCs. CDR3 DNA sequence: TGTGCCAGCAGCCCCGGGACAGGGGGAAACACTGAAGCTTTCTTT. Protein product: CASSPGTGGNTEAFF.